This T cell receptor beta chain derives from a study of T cells expressing NK-cell markers (TCRdb year 2020). In terms of the full investigation: Eight or nine donors provided sorted CD3+CD56+NKG2C+, CD3+CD56+NKG2C- and CD3+CD56-NKG2C+ T-cell subsets, whose TCR beta-chain repertoires were profiled. Of the eight sequenced donors, seven were found to be HCMV-seropositive and one was found to be HCMV-seronegative. All eight donors whose samples were sequenced were randomly selected healthy volunteers, three of them men and five women. Sequencing of the libraries produced 2 x 150 bp reads on Illumina HiSeq 2000/2500, MiSeq or NextSeq.

The run used an Illumina HiSeq 2000. TCR beta cDNA libraries were prepared using 5'RACE template switching, which introduced a universal primer site and unique molecular identifiers. cDNA synthesis was primed from the TCR beta constant segment, followed by two successive PCR amplification steps. In the original analysis: Reads were demultiplexed and grouped by UMI with MIGEC, and clonotypes were assembled and quantified with MiTCR. To exclude erroneous sequences, any TCR cDNA sequence not supported by at least two reads was discarded. Downstream repertoire analysis used the tcR package, and clonotypes were matched across fractions by CDR3 nucleotide sequence plus V segment. VDJmatch was used to annotate antigen specificity against VDJdb, with one amino acid substitution allowed in CDR3. TCRdb reprocessed the reads, reporting each CDR3 protein sequence once and no DNA. TCRdb, not the original authors, processed these V and J calls. The sample table on file contains some 390,000 distinct CDR3 sequences. Of the sample, about 10% falls within the top ten clones.

CDR1 and CDR2 are drawn from the germline V gene: SGHRS, YFSETQ. Measured from the cysteine to the phenylalanine, the CDR3 is 14 residues long. No nucleotide data were recorded. A note on this clonotype: Its cognate antigen has yet to be identified.

HCMV serostatus was determined by detecting HCMV-specific IgG in serum with a commercial ELISA kit. Ficoll density gradient centrifugation was used to isolate peripheral blood mononuclear cells from blood. Broader findings and caveats from the paper: In 5 to 7 donors, the dominant CD3+CD56+NKG2C+ clonotypes were found to rank among the top 10 CD8+ clonotypes and to make up about 1.0-7.5% of CD8+ T cells. Whether the expanded NKG2C-expressing T cell clones were specific for HCMV antigens was left unclear. Those dominant clonotypes were again the most abundant among CD3+CD56-NKG2C+ cells in four donors, at about 28.3-65%.

Sequenced material: blood T cells: a sorted CD56 or NKG2C T cell subset, CD4+ or CD8+ T cells, or bulk PBMC T cells (not recorded which). The chain links TRBV5-1 with TRBJ1-1. The clonotype was recovered from a woman between 45 and 65 years old in good health. Donor details come from another sample of the same person, matched by shared clones. CDR3 region: CASSPDPLATEAFF.